This TCR beta chain was captured by sequencing in a study of blood T cells in healthy people across ages. Study-wide findings and caveats: Age showed a roughly linear inverse relationship with TCR beta diversity per million T cells.

Remarks on this clonotype: Its antigen is not identified.

The second PCR ran about 6 to 11 cycles with a sample-barcoded 5' primer and J-beta primers. From the 5' RACE reads, TCRdb called clonotypes with MiXCR, one entry per CDR3 protein. The data contain 600,000 to 1,000,000 distinct CDR3 sequences, 20% to 25% of them singletons. The data were also submitted as part of a second study, on T cells of mothers and their children. That work contributes: In each mother, TCR beta CDR3 reads exceeded 10 million; in each child, they numbered several million.

The receptor was isolated from a boy younger than 18 in good health. Input material: blood.

In DNA, the CDR3 is TGCGCCAGCAGCCAAGATCCGGGGTCGGGAAACATTCAGTACTTC. It yields the protein CASSQDPGSGNIQYF. J is TRBJ2-4 and V is TRBV4-3, with D possibly matching TRBD2 (5 bases). The germline V and J ends were trimmed by 0 bases and 6 bases, with 12 bases remaining between them. CDR3 length: 15 amino acids. From germline, CDR1 is LGHNA and CDR2 YSLEER.